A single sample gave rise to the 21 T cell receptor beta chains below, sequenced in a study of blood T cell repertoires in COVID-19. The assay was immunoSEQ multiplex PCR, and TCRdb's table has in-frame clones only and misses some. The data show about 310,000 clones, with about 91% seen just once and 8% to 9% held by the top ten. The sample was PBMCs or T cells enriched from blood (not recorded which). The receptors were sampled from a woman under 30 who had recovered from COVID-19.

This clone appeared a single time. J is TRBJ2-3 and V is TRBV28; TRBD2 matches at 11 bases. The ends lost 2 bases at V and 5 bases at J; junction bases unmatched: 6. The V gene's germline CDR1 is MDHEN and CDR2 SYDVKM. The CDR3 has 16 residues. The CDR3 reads CASSLGLAGGEDTQYF. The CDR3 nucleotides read TGTGCCAGCAGTTTAGGCCTAGCGGGGGGAGAAGATACGCAGTATTTT.

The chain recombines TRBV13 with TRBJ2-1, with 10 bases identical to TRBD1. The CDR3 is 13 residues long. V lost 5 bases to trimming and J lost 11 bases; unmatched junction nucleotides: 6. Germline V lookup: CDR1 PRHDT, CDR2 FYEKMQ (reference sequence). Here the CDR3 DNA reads TGTGCCAGCAGCCCCGGGACAGGGGTTAAGCAGTTCTTC. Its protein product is CASSPGTGVKQFF.

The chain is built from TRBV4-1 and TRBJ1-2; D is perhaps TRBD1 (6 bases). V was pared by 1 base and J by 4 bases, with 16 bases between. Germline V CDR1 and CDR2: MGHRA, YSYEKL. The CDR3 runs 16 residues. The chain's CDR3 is CASSQGAEGVVYGYTF. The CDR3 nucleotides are TGCGCCAGCAGCCAAGGCGCTGAGGGGGTAGTCTATGGCTACACCTTC.

The CDR3 sequence: CASSPLLVGNEQFF. In nucleotides, the CDR3 is TGTGCCAGCTCACCTCTCCTAGTCGGCAATGAGCAGTTCTTC. This rearrangement joins TRBV18 to TRBJ2-1; unclear D gene. Germline assignment: CDR1 KGHSH and CDR2 LQKENI. The CDR3 extends over 14 amino acids. V shed 3 bases and J shed 6 bases, with 12 bases lying between them.

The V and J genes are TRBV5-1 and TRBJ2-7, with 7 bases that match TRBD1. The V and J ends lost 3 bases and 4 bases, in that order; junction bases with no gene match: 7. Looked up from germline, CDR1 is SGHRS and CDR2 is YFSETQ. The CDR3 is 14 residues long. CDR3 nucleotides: TGCGCCAGCAGCTCTTACAGGGGCGATTACGAGCAGTACTTC. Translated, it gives CASSSYRGDYEQYF.

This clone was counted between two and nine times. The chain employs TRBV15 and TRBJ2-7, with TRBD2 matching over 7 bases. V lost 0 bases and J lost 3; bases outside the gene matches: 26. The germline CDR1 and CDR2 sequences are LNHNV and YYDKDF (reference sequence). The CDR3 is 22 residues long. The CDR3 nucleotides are TGTGCCACCAGCAGAGATTACGCCAGCGGGACTCCTACGTGGGACGTAAACTACGAGCAGTACTTC. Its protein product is CATSRDYASGTPTWDVNYEQYF.

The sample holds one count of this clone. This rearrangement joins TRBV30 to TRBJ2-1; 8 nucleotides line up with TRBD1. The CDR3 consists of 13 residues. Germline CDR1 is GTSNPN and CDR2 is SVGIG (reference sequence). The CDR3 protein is CATTGAGYNEQFF. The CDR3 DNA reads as TGTGCGACGACAGGGGCCGGGTACAATGAGCAGTTCTTC.

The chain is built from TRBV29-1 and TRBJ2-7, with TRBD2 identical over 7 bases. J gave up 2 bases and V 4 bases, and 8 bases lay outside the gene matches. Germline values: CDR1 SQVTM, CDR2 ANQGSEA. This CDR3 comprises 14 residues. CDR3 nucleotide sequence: TGCAGCGTTGGGGTAGCGGGCGCAACCTACGAGCAGTACTTC. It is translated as CSVGVAGATYEQYF.

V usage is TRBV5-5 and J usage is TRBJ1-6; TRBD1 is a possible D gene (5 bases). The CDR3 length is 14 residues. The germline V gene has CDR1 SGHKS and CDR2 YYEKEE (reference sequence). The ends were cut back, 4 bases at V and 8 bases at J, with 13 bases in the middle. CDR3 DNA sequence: TGTGCCAGCAGCGTGACAGTTCTGGATTCACCCCTCCACTTT. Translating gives CASSVTVLDSPLHF.

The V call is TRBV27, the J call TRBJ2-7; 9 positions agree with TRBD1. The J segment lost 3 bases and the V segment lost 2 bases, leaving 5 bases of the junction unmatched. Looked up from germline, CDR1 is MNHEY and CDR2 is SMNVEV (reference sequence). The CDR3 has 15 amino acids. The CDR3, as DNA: TGTGCCAGCAGTTTAACCGGGACAGGGAGCTACGAGCAGTACTTC. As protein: CASSLTGTGSYEQYF.

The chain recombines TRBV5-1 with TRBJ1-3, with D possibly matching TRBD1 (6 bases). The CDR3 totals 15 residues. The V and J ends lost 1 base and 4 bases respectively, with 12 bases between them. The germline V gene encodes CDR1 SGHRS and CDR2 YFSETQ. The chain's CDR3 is CASSLSSGAGNTIYF. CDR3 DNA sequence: TGCGCCAGCAGCTTGAGTTCAGGGGCAGGAAACACCATATATTTT.

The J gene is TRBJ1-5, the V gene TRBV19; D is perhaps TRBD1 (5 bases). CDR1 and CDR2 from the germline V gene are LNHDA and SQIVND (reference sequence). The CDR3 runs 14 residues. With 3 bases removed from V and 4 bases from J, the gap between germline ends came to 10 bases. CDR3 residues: CASSISGMNQPQHF. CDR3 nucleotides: TGTGCCAGTAGTATTTCAGGGATGAATCAGCCCCAGCATTTT.

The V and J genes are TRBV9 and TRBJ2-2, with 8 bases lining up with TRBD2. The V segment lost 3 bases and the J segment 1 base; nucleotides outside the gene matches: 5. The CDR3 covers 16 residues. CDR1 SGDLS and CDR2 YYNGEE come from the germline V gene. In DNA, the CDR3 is TGTGCCAGCAGCGCCCCGGGGGGGATGAACACCGGGGAGCTGTTTTTT. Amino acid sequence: CASSAPGGMNTGELFF. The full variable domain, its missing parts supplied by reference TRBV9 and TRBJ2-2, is DSGVTQTPKHLITATGQRVTLRCSPRSGDLSVYWYQQSLDQGLQFLIQYYNGEERAKGNILERFSAQQFPDLHSELNLSSLELGDSALYFCASSAPGGMNTGELFFGEGSRLTVL.

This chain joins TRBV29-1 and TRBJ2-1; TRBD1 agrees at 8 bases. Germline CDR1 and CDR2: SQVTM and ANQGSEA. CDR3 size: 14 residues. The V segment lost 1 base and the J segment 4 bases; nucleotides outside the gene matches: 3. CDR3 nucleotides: TGCAGCGTTGAAGGACAGGGGAATTACAATGAGCAGTTCTTC. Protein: CSVEGQGNYNEQFF.

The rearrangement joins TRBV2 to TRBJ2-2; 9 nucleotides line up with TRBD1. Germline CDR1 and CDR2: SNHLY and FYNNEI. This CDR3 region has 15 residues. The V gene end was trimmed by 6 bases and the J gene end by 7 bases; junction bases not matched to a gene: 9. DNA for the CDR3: TGTGCCAGCAGGTCGGGACAGGGAGGGGTCGGGGAGCTGTTTTTT. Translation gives CASRSGQGGVGELFF.

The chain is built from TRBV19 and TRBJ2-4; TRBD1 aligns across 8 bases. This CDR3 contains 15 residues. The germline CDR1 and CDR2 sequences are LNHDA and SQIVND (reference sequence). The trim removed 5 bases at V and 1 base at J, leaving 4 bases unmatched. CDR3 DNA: TGTGCCAGTAGTTGGACAGGGATGGCCAAAAACATTCAGTACTTC. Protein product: CASSWTGMAKNIQYF. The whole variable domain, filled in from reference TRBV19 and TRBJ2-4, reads DGGITQSPKYLFRKEGQNVTLSCEQNLNHDAMYWYRQDPGQGLRLIYYSQIVNDFQKGDIAEGYSVSREKKESFPLTVTSAQKNPTAFYLCASSWTGMAKNIQYFGAGTRLSVL.

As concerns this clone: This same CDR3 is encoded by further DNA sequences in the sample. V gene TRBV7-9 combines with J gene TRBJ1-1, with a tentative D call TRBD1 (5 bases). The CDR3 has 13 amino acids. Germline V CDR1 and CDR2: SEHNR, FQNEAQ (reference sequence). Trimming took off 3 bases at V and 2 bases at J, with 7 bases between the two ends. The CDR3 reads CASSLQGNTEAFF. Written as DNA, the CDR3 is TGTGCCAGCAGCTTGCAGGGCAACACTGAAGCTTTCTTT.

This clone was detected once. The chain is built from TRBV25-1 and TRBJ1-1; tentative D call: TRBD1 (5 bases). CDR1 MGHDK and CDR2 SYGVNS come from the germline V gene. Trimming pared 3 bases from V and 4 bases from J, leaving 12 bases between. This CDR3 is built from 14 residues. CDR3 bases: TGTGCCAGCAGTGAGACAGCCGGGGGCACTGAAGCTTTCTTT. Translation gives CASSETAGGTEAFF.

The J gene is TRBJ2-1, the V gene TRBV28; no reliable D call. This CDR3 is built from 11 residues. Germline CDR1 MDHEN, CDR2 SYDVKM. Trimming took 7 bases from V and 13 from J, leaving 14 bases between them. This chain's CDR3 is CASTSNAGQFF. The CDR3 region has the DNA TGTGCCAGCACCTCCAACGCCGGTCAGTTCTTC.

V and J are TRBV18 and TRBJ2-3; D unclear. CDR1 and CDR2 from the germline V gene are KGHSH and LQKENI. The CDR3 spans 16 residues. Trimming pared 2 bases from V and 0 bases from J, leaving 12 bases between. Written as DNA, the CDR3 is TGTGCCAGCTCACCATCAATAGAACCTAGCACAGATACGCAGTATTTT. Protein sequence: CASSPSIEPSTDTQYF.

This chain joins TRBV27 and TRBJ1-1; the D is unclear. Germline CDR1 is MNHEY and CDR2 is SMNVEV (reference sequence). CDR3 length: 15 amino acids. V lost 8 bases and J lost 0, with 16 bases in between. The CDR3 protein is CASRRITALNTEAFF. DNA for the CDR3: TGTGCCAGCCGGAGGATAACAGCCCTGAACACTGAAGCTTTCTTT.